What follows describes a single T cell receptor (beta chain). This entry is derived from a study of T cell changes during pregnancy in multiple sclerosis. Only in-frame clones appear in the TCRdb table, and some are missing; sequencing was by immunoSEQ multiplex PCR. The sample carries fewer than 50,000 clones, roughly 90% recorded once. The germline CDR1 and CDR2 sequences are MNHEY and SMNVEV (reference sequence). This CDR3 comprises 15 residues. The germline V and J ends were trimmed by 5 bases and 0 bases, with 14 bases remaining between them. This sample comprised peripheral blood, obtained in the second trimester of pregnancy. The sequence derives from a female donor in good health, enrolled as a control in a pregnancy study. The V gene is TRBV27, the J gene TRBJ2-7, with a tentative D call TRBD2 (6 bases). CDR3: CASSPMGGNSYEQYF. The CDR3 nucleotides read TGTGCCAGCAGTCCCATGGGAGGAAACTCCTACGAGCAGTACTTC.